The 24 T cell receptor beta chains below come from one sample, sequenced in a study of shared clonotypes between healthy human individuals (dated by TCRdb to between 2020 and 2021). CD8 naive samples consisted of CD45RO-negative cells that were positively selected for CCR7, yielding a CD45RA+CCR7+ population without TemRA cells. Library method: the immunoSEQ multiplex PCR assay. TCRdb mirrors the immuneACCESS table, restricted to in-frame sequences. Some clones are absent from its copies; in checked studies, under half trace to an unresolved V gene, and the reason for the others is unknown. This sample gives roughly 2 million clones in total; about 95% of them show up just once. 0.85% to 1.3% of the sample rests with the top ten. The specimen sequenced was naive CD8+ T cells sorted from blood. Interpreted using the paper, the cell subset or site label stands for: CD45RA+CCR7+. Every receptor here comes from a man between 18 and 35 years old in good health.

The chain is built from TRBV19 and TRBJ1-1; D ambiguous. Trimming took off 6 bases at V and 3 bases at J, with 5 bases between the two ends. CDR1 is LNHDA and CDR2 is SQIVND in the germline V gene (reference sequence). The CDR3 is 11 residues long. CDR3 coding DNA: TGTGCCAGTAGCCACTACACTGAAGCTTTCTTT. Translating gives CASSHYTEAFF.

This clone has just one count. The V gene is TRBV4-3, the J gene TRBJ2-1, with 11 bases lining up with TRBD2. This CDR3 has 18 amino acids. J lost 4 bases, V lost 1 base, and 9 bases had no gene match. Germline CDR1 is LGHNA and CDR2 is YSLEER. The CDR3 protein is CASSQARPGLAVYNEQFF. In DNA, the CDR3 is TGCGCCAGCAGCCAAGCTAGACCGGGACTAGCGGTATACAATGAGCAGTTCTTC.

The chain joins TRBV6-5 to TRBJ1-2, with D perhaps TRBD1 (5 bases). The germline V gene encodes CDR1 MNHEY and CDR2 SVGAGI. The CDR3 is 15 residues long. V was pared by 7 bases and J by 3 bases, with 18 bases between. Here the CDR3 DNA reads TGTGCCAGCAATCCCAGCGTCGGAGGGGACTATGGCTACACCTTC. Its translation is CASNPSVGGDYGYTF.

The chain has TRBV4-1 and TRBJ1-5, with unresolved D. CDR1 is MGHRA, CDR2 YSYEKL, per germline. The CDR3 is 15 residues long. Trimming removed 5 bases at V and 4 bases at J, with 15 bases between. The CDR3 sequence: CASSYSGPSNQPQHF. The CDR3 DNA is TGCGCCAGCAGCTATTCCGGGCCAAGTAATCAGCCCCAGCATTTT.

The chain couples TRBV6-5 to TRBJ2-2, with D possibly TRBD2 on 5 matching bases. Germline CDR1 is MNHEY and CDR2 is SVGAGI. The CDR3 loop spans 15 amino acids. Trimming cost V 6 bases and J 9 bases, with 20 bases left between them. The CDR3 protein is CASSLGLVDRRELFF. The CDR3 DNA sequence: TGTGCCAGCAGCTTAGGACTCGTCGATAGGCGGGAGCTGTTTTTT.

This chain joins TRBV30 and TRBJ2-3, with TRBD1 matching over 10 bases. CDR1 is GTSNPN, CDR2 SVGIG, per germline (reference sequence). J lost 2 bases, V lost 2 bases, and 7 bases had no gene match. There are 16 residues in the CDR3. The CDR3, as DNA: TGTGCCTGGAGTCTAGGGACAGGGGATATCACAGATACGCAGTATTTT. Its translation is CAWSLGTGDITDTQYF.

CDR3 DNA: TGTGCCAGCAGCCAAGTTCTATCAGGGTACGATGAGCAGTTCTTC. Amino acids: CASSQVLSGYDEQFF. This chain uses TRBV4-2 with TRBJ2-1; perhaps TRBD1 as D (5 bases). CDR1 and CDR2 from the germline V gene are LGHNA and YNFKEQ. This CDR3 has 15 residues. The germline V and J ends were trimmed by 1 base and 8 bases, with 15 bases remaining between them.

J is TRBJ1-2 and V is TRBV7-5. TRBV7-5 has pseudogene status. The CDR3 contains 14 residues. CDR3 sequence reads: CASSLAGFSYGYTF. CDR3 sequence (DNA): TGTGCCAGCAGCTTAGCGGGCTTTAGTTATGGCTACACCTTC.

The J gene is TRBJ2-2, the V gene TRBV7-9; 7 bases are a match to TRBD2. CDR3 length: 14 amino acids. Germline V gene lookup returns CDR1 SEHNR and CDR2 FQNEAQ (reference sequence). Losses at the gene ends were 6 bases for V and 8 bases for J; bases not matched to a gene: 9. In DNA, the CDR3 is TGTGCCAGCAGTTACAGCGGGGCCCCTGGGGAGCTGTTTTTT. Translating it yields CASSYSGAPGELFF.

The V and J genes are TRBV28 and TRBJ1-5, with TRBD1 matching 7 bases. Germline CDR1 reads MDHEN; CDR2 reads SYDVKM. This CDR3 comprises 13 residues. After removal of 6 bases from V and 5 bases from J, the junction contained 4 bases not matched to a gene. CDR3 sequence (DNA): TGTGCCAGCAGCGGGACAGCTTATCAGCCCCAGCATTTT. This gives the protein CASSGTAYQPQHF. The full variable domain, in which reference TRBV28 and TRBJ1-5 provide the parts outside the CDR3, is DVKVTQSSRYLVKRTGEKVFLECVQDMDHENMFWYRQDPGLGLRLIYFSYDVKMKEKGDIPEGYSVSREKKERFSLILESASTNQTSMYLCASSGTAYQPQHFGDGTRLSIL.

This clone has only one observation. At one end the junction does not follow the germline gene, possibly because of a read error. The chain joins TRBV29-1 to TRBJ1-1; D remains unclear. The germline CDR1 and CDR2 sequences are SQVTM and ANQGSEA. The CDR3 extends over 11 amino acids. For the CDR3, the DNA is TGCAGCGTTGACGGTACCGCTGAGGCTTTCTTT. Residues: CSVDGTAEAFF.

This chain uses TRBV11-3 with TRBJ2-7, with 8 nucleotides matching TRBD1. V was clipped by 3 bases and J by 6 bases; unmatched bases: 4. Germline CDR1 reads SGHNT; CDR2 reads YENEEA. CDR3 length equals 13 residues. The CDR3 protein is CASSLDRDGEQYF. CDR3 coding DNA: TGTGCCAGCAGCTTGGACAGGGACGGCGAGCAGTACTTC.

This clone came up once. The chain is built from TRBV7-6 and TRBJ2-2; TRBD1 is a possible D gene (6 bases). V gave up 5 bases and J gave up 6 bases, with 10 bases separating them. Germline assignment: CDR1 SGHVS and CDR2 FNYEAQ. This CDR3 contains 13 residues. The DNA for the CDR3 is TGTGCCAGCAGCCCTACAGGGCCCGGGGAGCTGTTTTTT. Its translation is CASSPTGPGELFF. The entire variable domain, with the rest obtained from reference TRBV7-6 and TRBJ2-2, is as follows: GAGVSQSPRYKVTKRGQDVALRCDPISGHVSLYWYRQALGQGPEFLTYFNYEAQQDKSGLPNDRFSAERPEGSISTLTIQRTEQRDSAMYRCASSPTGPGELFFGEGSRLTVL.

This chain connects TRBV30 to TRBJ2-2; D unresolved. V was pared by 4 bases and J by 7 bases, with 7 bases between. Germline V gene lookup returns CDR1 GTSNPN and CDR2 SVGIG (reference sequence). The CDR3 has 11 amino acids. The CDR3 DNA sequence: TGTGCCTGGACCCTCAGCGGGGAGCTGTTTTTT. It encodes CAWTLSGELFF.

The DNA of the CDR3 is TGTGCCAGCAGCCCGGCCTTTACAGAGAACACTGAAGCTTTCTTT. This encodes CASSPAFTENTEAFF. The chain recombines TRBV7-9 with TRBJ1-1; no clear D gene. The germline V and J ends were trimmed by 5 bases and 1 base, with 14 bases remaining between them. CDR1 and CDR2 from the germline V gene are SEHNR and FQNEAQ (reference sequence). This CDR3 spans 15 amino acids. Supplemented by reference TRBV7-9 and TRBJ1-1, the full variable domain reads DTGVSQNPRHKITKRGQNVTFRCDPISEHNRLYWYRQTLGQGPEFLTYFQNEAQLEKSRLLSDRFSAERPKGSFSTLEIQRTEQGDSAMYLCASSPAFTENTEAFFGQGTRLTVV.

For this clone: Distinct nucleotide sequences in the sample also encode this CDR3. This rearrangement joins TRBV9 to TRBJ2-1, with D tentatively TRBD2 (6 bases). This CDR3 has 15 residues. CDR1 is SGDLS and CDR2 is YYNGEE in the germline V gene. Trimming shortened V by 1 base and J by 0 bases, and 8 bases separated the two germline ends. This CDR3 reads CASSVSGSSYNEQFF. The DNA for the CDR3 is TGTGCCAGCAGCGTATCCGGGAGCTCCTACAATGAGCAGTTCTTC.

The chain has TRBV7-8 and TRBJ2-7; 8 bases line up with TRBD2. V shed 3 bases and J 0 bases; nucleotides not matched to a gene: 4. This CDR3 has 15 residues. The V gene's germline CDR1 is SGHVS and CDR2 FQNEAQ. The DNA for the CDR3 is TGTGCCAGCAGCTTCAATAGCGGGATCTCCTACGAGCAGTACTTC. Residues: CASSFNSGISYEQYF.

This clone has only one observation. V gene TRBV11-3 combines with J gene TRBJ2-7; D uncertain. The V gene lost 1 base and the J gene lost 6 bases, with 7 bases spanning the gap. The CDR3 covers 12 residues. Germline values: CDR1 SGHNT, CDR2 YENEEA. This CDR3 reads CASSLVSREQYF. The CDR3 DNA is TGTGCCAGCAGCTTAGTCTCCCGCGAGCAGTACTTC.

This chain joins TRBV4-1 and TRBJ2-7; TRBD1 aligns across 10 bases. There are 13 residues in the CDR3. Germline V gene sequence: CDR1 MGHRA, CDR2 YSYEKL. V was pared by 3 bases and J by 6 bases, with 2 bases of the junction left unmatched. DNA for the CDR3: TGCGCCAGCAGCCAGTGGACAGGGGGCGAGCAGTACTTC. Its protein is CASSQWTGGEQYF.

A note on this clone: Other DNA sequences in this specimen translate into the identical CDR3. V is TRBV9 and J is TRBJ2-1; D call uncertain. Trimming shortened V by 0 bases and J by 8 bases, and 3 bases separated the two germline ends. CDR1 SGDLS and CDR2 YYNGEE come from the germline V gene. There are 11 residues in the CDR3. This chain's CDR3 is CASSVADEQFF. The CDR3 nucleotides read TGTGCCAGCAGCGTAGCTGATGAGCAGTTCTTC.

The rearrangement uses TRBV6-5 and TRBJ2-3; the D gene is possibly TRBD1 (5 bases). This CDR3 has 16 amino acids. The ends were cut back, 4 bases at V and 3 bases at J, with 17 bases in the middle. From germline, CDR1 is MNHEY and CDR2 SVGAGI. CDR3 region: CASSFQGPGPTDTQYF. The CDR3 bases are TGTGCCAGCAGTTTCCAAGGTCCAGGGCCAACAGATACGCAGTATTTT.

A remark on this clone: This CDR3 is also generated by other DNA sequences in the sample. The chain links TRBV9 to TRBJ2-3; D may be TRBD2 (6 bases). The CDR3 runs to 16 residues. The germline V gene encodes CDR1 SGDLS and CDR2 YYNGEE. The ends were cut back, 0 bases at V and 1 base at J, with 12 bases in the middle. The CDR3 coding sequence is TGTGCCAGCAGCGTAGACGGGGGATTGGGCACAGATACGCAGTATTTT. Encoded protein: CASSVDGGLGTDTQYF.

CDR3 coding DNA: TGTGCCAGCAGCTTAGGGACGCCGGGATTGGGGTTCTTC. Its translation is CASSLGTPGLGFF. The V gene is TRBV7-2, the J gene TRBJ2-1; D is possibly TRBD2 (5 bases). CDR1 is SGHTA, CDR2 FQGNSA, per germline. V was shortened by 1 base and J by 15 bases, with 16 bases between the two germline ends. This CDR3 region has 13 residues.

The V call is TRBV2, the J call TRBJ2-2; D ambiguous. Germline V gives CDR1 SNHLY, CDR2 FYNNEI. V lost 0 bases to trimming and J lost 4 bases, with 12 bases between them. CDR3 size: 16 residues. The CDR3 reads CASSEAPYSSTGELFF. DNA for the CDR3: TGTGCCAGCAGTGAAGCACCATACTCGTCCACCGGGGAGCTGTTTTTT.